The present T cell receptor beta chain was sequenced within a study of T cell responses to AZD1222 COVID-19 vaccine. Regarding the study as a whole: Researchers report vaccine-associated CD4 TCRs spanning spike, with dominance at 160-218 and 743-854.

To note about this clone: What it binds is not known.

Germline-derived CDR1 and CDR2 are LGHDT and YNNKEL (reference sequence). Deletions cut 1 base from V and 6 bases from J, with 13 bases between. The CDR3 contains 15 residues. Profiling relied on immunoSEQ multiplex PCR, and the TCRdb table lists in-frame clones only, not all of them. The repertoire holds 190,000 or so clones, with roughly 92% as singletons. V usage is TRBV3-1 (or the pseudogene TRBV3-2) and J usage is TRBJ2-1; a weak D match, TRBD2 (5 bases). The sequencing here drew on peripheral blood, taken 28 days after the second AZD1222 dose. The TCR originated in an adult who received the AZD1222 COVID-19 vaccine. CDR3 DNA: TGTGCCAGCAGCCAAGGGGCTAGCCCGCTCAATGAGCAGTTCTTC. It is translated as CASSQGASPLNEQFF.